Listed below are T cell receptor beta chains from one sample, sequenced in a study of PD-1 blockade in classical Hodgkin lymphoma. Data came from immunoSEQ multiplex PCR; TCRdb stores just in-frame clones and leaves some out. The profile shows approximately 47,000 clones, roughly 93% of them singletons. Material for sequencing was peripheral blood mononuclear cells (PBMCs). These receptors were obtained from a human donor with classical Hodgkin lymphoma. Each CDR3 is given with its conserved first and last residue. A D gene is named only where the DNA matches it firmly. Some rows have no size entry. The others give once, few or many, or a class for an expanded clone.

>TRBV11-2|NA|NA|TRBJ1-1
TGTGGCAGCAGCCCCGGCGGGTTGCTCTACACTGAAGCTTTCTTT
CGSSPGGLLYTEAFF
>TRBV18|NA|NA|TRBJ2-5
TGTGCCAGCTCACCACGGGGTGAGACCCAGTACTTC
CASSPRGETQYF
>TRBV7-6|NA|TRBD1|TRBJ2-7
TGTGCCAGCAGCGCCCGGACAGGGGGCGGCGAGCAGTACTTC
CASSARTGGGEQYF
>TRBV28|NA|NA|TRBJ2-2
TGTGCCACCGTCCAGCGACCCGGGGAGCTGTTTTTT
CATVQRPGELFF
>TRBV25-1|NA|TRBD1|TRBJ1-2
TGTGCCAGCGCAGTGACAGGGTATTATGGCTACACCTTC
CASAVTGYYGYTF
>TRBV15|NA|NA|TRBJ1-5
TGTGCCACCAGCAGTGGGGTACAGAGCAATCAGCCCCAGCATTTT
CATSSGVQSNQPQHF
>TRBV10-1|NA|NA|TRBJ1-5
TGCGCCAGCAGTGAGTATGGTCAGCCCCAGCATTTT
CASSEYGQPQHF
>TRBV9|NA|TRBD1|TRBJ2-1
TGTGCCAGCAGCGCGGGACAGGGGTATCATGAGCAGTTCTTC
CASSAGQGYHEQFF
>TRBV11-2|once|NA|TRBJ2-7
TGTGCCAGCAGCCCAGGGTGGGGTTGGGAGCAGTACTTC
CASSPGWGWEQYF
>TRBV19|NA|TRBD1|TRBJ2-4
TGTGCCAGTAGTCTGCCGCGACAGGGGATAAACATTCAGTACTTC
CASSLPRQGINIQYF
>TRBV19|NA|TRBD2|TRBJ2-1
TGTGCCAGTAGTTCCGGGACTAGCCCATACAATGAGCAGTTCTTC
CASSSGTSPYNEQFF
>TRBV11-2|NA|NA|TRBJ2-7
TGTGCCAGCAGCTTAGATGTCAAATTTTACGAGCAGTACTTC
CASSLDVKFYEQYF
>TRBV2|NA|NA|TRBJ1-1
TGTGCCAGCAGGCCGGGGCAGGGGACCACTGAAGCTTTCTTT
CASRPGQGTTEAFF
>TRBV20-1|NA|NA|TRBJ2-7
TGCAGTGCCGCAGGCGACTACGAGCAGTACTTC
CSAAGDYEQYF
>TRBV5-4|NA|NA|TRBJ2-5
TGTGCCAGCAGCTTGAAAGGAACAGCTGGGGAGACCCAGTACTTC
CASSLKGTAGETQYF
>TRBV5-5|NA|TRBD2|TRBJ2-2
TGTGCCAGCAGCTTGGGGGGACTAGCGGGAGCCGGGGAGCTGTTTTTT
CASSLGGLAGAGELFF
>TRBV5-1|NA|TRBD1|TRBJ2-1
TGCGCCAGCAGCAAAGCCGGGACAGGGGATGAGCAGTTCTTC
CASSKAGTGDEQFF
>TRBV6-1|NA|NA|TRBJ1-1
TGTGCCAGCAGAGACGACAGCGGGGAAGCTTTCTTT
CASRDDSGEAFF
>TRBV6-1|NA|NA|TRBJ1-1
TGTGCCAGCATAGTATACACTGAAGCTTTCTTT
CASIVYTEAFF
>TRBV28|few|TRBD1|TRBJ2-6
TGTGCCAGCAGCGGCCTCAGGGGGCCCCACGTCCTGACTTTC
CASSGLRGPHVLTF
>TRBV14|NA|NA|TRBJ2-1
TGTGCCAGCAGCGTCTTAAATGAGCAGTTCTTC
CASSVLNEQFF
>TRBV4-1|NA|TRBD1|TRBJ1-4
TGCGCCAGCAGCCAGACCTCCGGGACAGGGAGGGAAAAACTGTTTTTT
CASSQTSGTGREKLFF
>TRBV6-1|NA|TRBD1|TRBJ2-1
TGTGCCAGCAGTGAAGCCCTAGACAGGGGGTCGTACGGAGATGAGCAGTTCTTC
CASSEALDRGSYGDEQFF
>TRBV5-1|few|TRBD1|TRBJ1-4
TGCGCCAGCAGCCCCGGGACAGATAATGAAAAACTGTTTTTT
CASSPGTDNEKLFF
>TRBV14|NA|TRBD2|TRBJ2-1
TGTGCCAGCAGCCAAGAGTGGGCTAGCGGTTTCGATGAGCAGTTCTTC
CASSQEWASGFDEQFF
>TRBV18|NA|NA|TRBJ2-3
TGTGCCAGCTCACCCTCGTCAGATACGCAGTATTTT
CASSPSSDTQYF
>TRBV18|once|TRBD1|TRBJ2-3
TGTGCCAGCTCACTGCGGACAGGGAGCACAGATACGCAGTATTTT
CASSLRTGSTDTQYF
>TRBV29-1|NA|TRBD2|TRBJ2-7
TGCAGCGTCCGGGAGGCTAGCGACGAGCAGTACTTC
CSVREASDEQYF
>TRBV29-1|NA|TRBD2|TRBJ2-1
TGCAGCGTCGGGCTAGCGGATGGGGGGGGCTACAATGAGCAGTTCTTC
CSVGLADGGGYNEQFF